Presented here are 24 T cell receptor beta chains from one specimen sequenced in a study of T cells after yellow fever vaccination. In TCRdb, the 5' RACE reads were re-called with MiXCR into one record per CDR3 protein. Here the sample spans 450,000 to 600,000 distinct CDR3 sequences, about 15% being singletons. The sample was PBMCs, taken less than 6 days after the first yellow fever vaccination. The receptors shown here come from a man between 18 and 29 years old who received the YFV17D yellow fever vaccine.

J is TRBJ1-4 and V is TRBV20-1; a weak D match, TRBD1 (5 bases). CDR1 is DFQATT, CDR2 SNEGSKA, per germline (reference sequence). The CDR3 contains 14 residues. Trimming removed 4 bases at V and 8 bases at J, with 17 bases between. CDR3 nucleotides: TGCAGTGCTATGGTCGGGGCGGAGGGCGAAAAACTGTTTTTT. Translating it yields CSAMVGAEGEKLFF.

The V gene is TRBV14, the J gene TRBJ1-1, with TRBD1 matching over 8 bases. Germline V gives CDR1 SGHDN, CDR2 FVKESK. The CDR3 extends over 15 amino acids. Losses at the gene ends were 2 bases for V and 4 bases for J; bases not matched to a gene: 6. The CDR3 loop reads CASSQIDRGPTEAFF. Written as DNA, the CDR3 is TGTGCCAGCAGCCAAATAGACAGGGGACCCACTGAAGCTTTCTTT.

The genes are TRBV3-1 and TRBJ2-5; D ambiguous. The ends were cut back, 4 bases at V and 3 bases at J, with 15 bases in the middle. Per the germline V gene, CDR1 is LGHDT and CDR2 is YNNKEL (reference sequence). CDR3 length: 15 amino acids. The CDR3 DNA follows: TGTGCCAGCAGCCGTAGCTGGCGGACGGAAGAGACCCAGTACTTC. This sequence encodes CASSRSWRTEETQYF.

The V and J genes are TRBV9 and TRBJ2-7, with TRBD1 matching over 7 bases. CDR3 length equals 15 residues. V was pared by 4 bases and J by 1 base, with 8 bases of the junction left unmatched. CDR1 is SGDLS, CDR2 YYNGEE, per germline. The CDR3 is CASSRIDRDSYEQYF. The CDR3, as DNA: TGTGCCAGCAGCCGTATTGACAGGGATTCCTACGAGCAGTACTTC.

V gene TRBV27 combines with J gene TRBJ2-3; D could derive from TRBD1 or TRBD2 (5 bases each). V shed 1 base and J shed 5 bases, with 16 bases lying between them. The germline V gene has CDR1 MNHEY and CDR2 SMNVEV (reference sequence). The CDR3 covers 16 residues. Written as DNA, the CDR3 is TGTGCCAGCAGTTTATGGGCAGGGTTGGGAGTAGATACGCAGTATTTT. Protein sequence: CASSLWAGLGVDTQYF.

This clonotype was seen a handful of times. J is TRBJ2-7 and V is TRBV6-2 or TRBV6-3; D remains unclear. There are 12 residues in the CDR3. Looked up from germline, CDR1 is MNHEY and CDR2 is SVGEGT. V was cut by 2 bases and J by 4 bases, with 6 bases left in between. The DNA of the CDR3 is TGTGCCAGCAGTTACAGCAGGTACGAGCAGTACGTC. The encoded protein is CASSYSRYEQYV.

This clonotype was picked up a small number of times. The chain employs TRBV5-1 and TRBJ2-7; unclear D gene. Trimming removed 5 bases from V and 0 bases from J, with 12 bases in between. Germline-derived CDR1 and CDR2 are SGHRS and YFSETQ. The CDR3 is 14 residues long. CDR3 in amino acids: CASSPIPSSYEQYV. CDR3 sequence (DNA): TGCGCCAGCAGTCCCATTCCCAGCTCCTACGAGCAGTACGTC.

This clonotype was seen a handful of times. The V call is TRBV7-2, the J call TRBJ1-2; 7 positions match TRBD1. Trimming removed 1 base from V and 4 bases from J; junction bases left unmatched: 3. Germline V gene lookup returns CDR1 SGHTA and CDR2 FQGNSA. There are 14 residues in the CDR3. The CDR3 loop reads CASSLGDRVYGYTF. The CDR3, as DNA: TGTGCCAGCAGCTTAGGAGACAGGGTCTATGGCTACACCTTC.

The table lists this clonotype with many counts. Given the absence of the conserved phenylalanine or tryptophan at the CDR3 end, a read error is likely. Because the CDR3's place on the DNA is in doubt, the DNA is left out and the CDR3 is given as listed by TCRdb. The chain has TRBV24-1 and TRBJ2-5; the table's D call, TRBD2, was not checked against the DNA. Germline CDR1 reads KGHDR; CDR2 reads SFDVKD. The CDR3 is 12 residues long, counting both termini. The CDR3 sequence: CATSDRLAGPSL.

This clonotype has just a few counts. This chain links TRBV7-9 with TRBJ2-5, with D uncertain. Germline CDR1 reads SEHNR; CDR2 reads FQNEAQ (reference sequence). This CDR3 region has 14 residues. Trimming shortened V by 1 base and J by 3 bases, and 9 bases separated the two germline ends. In DNA form, the CDR3 reads TGTGCCAGCAGCTTAGTCTCCCAGAAAGAGACCCAGTACTTC. This gives the protein CASSLVSQKETQYF.

The J gene is TRBJ2-5, the V gene TRBV7-6; TRBD2 matches 8 bases. After removal of 5 bases from V and 5 bases from J, the junction contained 10 bases not matched to a gene. CDR3 length: 15 amino acids. CDR1 is SGHVS and CDR2 is FNYEAQ in the germline V gene. The chain's CDR3 is CASSPILAAPETQYF. The CDR3 DNA sequence: TGTGCCAGCAGCCCGATACTAGCGGCCCCGGAGACCCAGTACTTC.

This clonotype came up many times. In nucleotides, the CDR3 is TGTGCCAGCAGTTTGGGGATCGGAGAGACCCAGTACTTC. Its protein product is CASSLGIGETQYF. V gene TRBV12-3 or TRBV12-4 combines with J gene TRBJ2-5; D not certain. The V end was cut by 3 bases, the J end by 4 bases, with 9 bases between. CDR3 length: 13 amino acids.

The V and J genes are TRBV3-1 and TRBJ2-3; possible D gene TRBD1, 6 bases. Germline-derived CDR1 and CDR2 are LGHDT and YNNKEL (reference sequence). The CDR3 sequence is 14 residues long. V lost 3 bases and J 2 bases, leaving 9 bases between the germline ends. CDR3 DNA: TGTGCCAGCAGCCACGGACAGATCACAGATACGCAGTATTTT. Its protein product is CASSHGQITDTQYF.

The table lists this clonotype with a few counts. The chain links TRBV4-1 to TRBJ1-3, with D unclear. CDR1 is MGHRA, CDR2 YSYEKL, per germline. This CDR3 has 15 amino acids. Between the trimmed V and J ends, which lost 0 bases and 4 bases, there was a span of 10 bases. The CDR3 nucleotides are TGCGCCAGCAGCCAAGATACGGGGTCCGGAAACACCATATATTTT. This encodes CASSQDTGSGNTIYF.

This rearrangement joins TRBV4-2 to TRBJ2-6, with D possibly being TRBD2 (5 bases). In germline, CDR1 is LGHNA, CDR2 YNFKEQ. The CDR3 has 15 amino acids. Deletions cut 2 bases from V and 2 bases from J, with 7 bases between. The DNA for the CDR3 is TGTGCCAGCAGCCAACTAGCAACTGGGGCCAACGTCCTGACTTTC. Translated, it gives CASSQLATGANVLTF.

On this clonotype: A read error may account for a junction end that differs from germline. V is TRBV7-6 and J is TRBJ1-3; no clear D. Germline loops: CDR1 SGHVS, CDR2 FNYEAQ. The CDR3 extends over 16 amino acids. DNA of the CDR3: TGTGTCAGCAGCGACCGGGTAGGAGGCTCTGGAAACACCATATATTTT. Encoded protein: CVSSDRVGGSGNTIYF.

CDR3 nucleotides: TGCGCCAGCAGCTCGACTAGCGGGGGGCAAGATACGCAGTATTTT. Translated, it gives CASSSTSGGQDTQYF. The chain carries TRBV5-1 and TRBJ2-3, with TRBD2 matching over 13 bases. J gave up 5 bases and V 3 bases, and 3 bases lay outside the gene matches. The CDR3 extends over 15 amino acids. Germline lookup yields CDR1 SGHRS and CDR2 YFSETQ.

The chain links TRBV12-3 or TRBV12-4 to TRBJ1-6; 8 nucleotides match TRBD1. The CDR3 is made up of 14 amino acids. V shed 6 bases, J shed 7 bases, and the junction held 5 bases outside the gene matches. The CDR3 DNA follows: TGTGCCAGCAGGTCGACAGGGGTAAATTCACCCCTCCACTTT. Residues: CASRSTGVNSPLHF.

The chain recombines TRBV5-1 with TRBJ1-4; perhaps TRBD1 as D (5 bases). V shed 4 bases and J shed 6 bases, with 13 bases lying between them. Germline CDR1 and CDR2: SGHRS and YFSETQ. This CDR3 region has 14 residues. CDR3 loop: CASSPTGRDEKLFF. CDR3 coding DNA: TGCGCCAGCAGCCCGACGGGGCGAGATGAAAAACTGTTTTTT.

The chain uses TRBV2 and TRBJ2-5; D ambiguous. CDR3 length: 12 residues. V was clipped by 8 bases and J by 0 bases, with 7 bases between them. In germline, CDR1 is SNHLY, CDR2 FYNNEI. As DNA, the CDR3 is TGTGCCAGCGACGACAACCAAGAGACCCAGTACTTC. Its translation is CASDDNQETQYF.

The V gene is TRBV5-1, the J gene TRBJ2-3, with a tentative D call TRBD2 (6 bases). The V gene's germline CDR1 is SGHRS and CDR2 YFSETQ. V shed 2 bases and J shed 2 bases, with 12 bases lying between them. The CDR3 sequence is 15 residues long. The CDR3 is CASSFRRGATDTQYF. DNA for the CDR3: TGCGCCAGCAGCTTCCGGCGGGGAGCCACAGATACGCAGTATTTT.

This rearrangement joins TRBV12-3 or TRBV12-4 to TRBJ2-7, with D possibly being TRBD2 (7 bases). Trimming cost V 3 bases and J 2 bases, with 11 bases left between them. This CDR3 contains 14 residues. In nucleotides, the CDR3 is TGTGCCAGCAGTTTCGGGCGGGGGCCCTACGAGCAGTACTTC. This codes for CASSFGRGPYEQYF.

This clonotype was counted ten times or more. The CDR3 loop reads CASSYSNYGYTF. CDR3 coding DNA: TGTGCCAGCAGTTATTCTAACTATGGCTACACCTTC. The chain carries TRBV6-5 and TRBJ1-2; no definite D call. Trimming shortened V by 3 bases and J by 0 bases, and 2 bases separated the two germline ends. Germline CDR1 reads MNHEY; CDR2 reads SVGAGI. The CDR3 is 12 residues long.

This clonotype was seen a few times. The chain has TRBV30 and TRBJ2-5; 7 bases match TRBD1. Germline CDR1 and CDR2: GTSNPN and SVGIG (reference sequence). The J segment lost 2 bases and the V segment lost 7 bases, leaving 7 bases of the junction unmatched. The CDR3 has 13 residues. CDR3 in DNA: TGTGCCTACTCAACCAGGGGGCAAGAGACCCAGTACTTC. It specifies CAYSTRGQETQYF.